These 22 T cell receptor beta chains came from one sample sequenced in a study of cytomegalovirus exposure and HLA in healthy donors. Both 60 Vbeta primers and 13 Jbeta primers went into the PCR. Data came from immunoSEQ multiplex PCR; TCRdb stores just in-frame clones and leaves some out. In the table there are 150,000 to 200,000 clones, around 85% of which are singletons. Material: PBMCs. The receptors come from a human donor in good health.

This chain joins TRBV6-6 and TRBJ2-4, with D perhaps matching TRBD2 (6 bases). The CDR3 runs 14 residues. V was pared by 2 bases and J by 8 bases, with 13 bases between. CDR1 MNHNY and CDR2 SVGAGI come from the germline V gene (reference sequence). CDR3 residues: CASSYGGKNDIQYF. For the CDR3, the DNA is TGTGCCAGCAGTTACGGGGGGAAGAATGACATTCAGTACTTC.

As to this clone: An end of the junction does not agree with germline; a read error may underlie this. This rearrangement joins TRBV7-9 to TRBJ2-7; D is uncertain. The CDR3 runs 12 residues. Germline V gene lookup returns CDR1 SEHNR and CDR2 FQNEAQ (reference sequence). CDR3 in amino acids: CSSSYTAYEQYF. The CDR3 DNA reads TGTTCCAGCAGCTACACAGCCTACGAGCAGTACTTC.

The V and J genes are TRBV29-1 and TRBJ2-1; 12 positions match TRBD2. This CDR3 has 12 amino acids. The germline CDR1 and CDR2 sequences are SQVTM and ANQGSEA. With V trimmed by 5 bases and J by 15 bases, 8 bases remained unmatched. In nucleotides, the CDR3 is TGCAGCGTTTGGGCTAGCGGGGGGGCCGGGTTCTTC. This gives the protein CSVWASGGAGFF.

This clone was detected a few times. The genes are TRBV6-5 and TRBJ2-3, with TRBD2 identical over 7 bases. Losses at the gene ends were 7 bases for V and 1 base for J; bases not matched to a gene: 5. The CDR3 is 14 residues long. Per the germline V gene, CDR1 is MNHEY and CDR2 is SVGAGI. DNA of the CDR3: TGTGCCAGCACCCGGGGGGTCGGCACAGATACGCAGTATTTT. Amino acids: CASTRGVGTDTQYF.

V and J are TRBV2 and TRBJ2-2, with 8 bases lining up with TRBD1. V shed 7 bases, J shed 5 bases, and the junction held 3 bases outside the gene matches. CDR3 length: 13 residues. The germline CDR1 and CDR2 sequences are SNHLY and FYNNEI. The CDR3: CASTQGATGELFF. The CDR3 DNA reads TGTGCCAGCACGCAGGGGGCGACCGGGGAGCTGTTTTTT.

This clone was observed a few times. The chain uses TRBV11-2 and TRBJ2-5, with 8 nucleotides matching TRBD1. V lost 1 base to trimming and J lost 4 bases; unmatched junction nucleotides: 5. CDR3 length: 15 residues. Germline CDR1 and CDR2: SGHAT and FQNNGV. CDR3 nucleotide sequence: TGTGCCAGCAGCTTAGTGGGACAGGCCAGAGAGACCCAGTACTTC. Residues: CASSLVGQARETQYF.

The CDR3 loop is CASSGGQYGYTF. In DNA form, the CDR3 reads TGTGCCAGCAGCGGAGGACAGTATGGCTACACCTTC. The chain links TRBV7-8 to TRBJ1-2; possible D gene TRBD1, 6 bases. This CDR3 region has 12 residues. Germline V gives CDR1 SGHVS, CDR2 FQNEAQ. V gave up 5 bases and J gave up 5 bases, with 9 bases separating them.

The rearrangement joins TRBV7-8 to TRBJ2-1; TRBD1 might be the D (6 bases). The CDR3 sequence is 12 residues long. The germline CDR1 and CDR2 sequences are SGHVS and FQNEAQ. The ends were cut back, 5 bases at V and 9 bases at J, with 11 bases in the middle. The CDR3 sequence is CASSPQGSEQFF. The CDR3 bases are TGTGCCAGCAGCCCACAGGGCAGTGAGCAGTTCTTC.

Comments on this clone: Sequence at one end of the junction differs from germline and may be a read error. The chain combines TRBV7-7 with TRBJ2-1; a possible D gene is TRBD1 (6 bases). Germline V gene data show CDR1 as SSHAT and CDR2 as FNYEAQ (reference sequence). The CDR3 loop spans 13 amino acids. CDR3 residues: CASSSTGMNEQFF. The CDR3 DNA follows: TGTGCTAGCAGCTCAACAGGGATGAATGAGCAGTTCTTC.

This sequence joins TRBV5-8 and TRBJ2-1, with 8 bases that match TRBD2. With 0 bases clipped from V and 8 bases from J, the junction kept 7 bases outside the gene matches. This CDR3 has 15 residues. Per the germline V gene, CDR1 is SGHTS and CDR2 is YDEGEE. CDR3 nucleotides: TGTGCCAGCAGCTTGGAACTAGCGGCGGGGGATGAGCAGTTCTTC. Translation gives CASSLELAAGDEQFF.

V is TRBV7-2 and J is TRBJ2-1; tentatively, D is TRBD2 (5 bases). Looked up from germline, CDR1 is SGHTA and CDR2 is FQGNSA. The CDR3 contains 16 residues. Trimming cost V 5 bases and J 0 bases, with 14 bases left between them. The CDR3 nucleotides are TGTGCCAGCAGCGTGGACTTGGGAAACTCCTACAATGAGCAGTTCTTC. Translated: CASSVDLGNSYNEQFF.

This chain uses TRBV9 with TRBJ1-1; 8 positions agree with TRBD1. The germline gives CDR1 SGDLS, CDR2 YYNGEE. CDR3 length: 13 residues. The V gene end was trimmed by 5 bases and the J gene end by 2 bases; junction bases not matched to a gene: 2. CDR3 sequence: CASRGQANTEAFF. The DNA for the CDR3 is TGTGCCAGCAGGGGACAGGCAAACACTGAAGCTTTCTTT.

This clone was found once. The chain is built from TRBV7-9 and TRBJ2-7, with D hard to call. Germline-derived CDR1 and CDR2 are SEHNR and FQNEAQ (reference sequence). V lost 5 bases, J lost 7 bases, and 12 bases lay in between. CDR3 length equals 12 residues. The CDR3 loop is CASSPMSEEQYF. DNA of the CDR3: TGTGCCAGCAGCCCCATGAGTGAAGAGCAGTACTTC.

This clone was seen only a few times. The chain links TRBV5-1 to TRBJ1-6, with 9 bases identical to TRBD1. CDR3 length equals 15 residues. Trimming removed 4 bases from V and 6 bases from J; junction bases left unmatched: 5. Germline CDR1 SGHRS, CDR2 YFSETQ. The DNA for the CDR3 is TGCGCCAGCAGCATACAGGGGGCGATTAATTCACCCCTCCACTTT. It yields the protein CASSIQGAINSPLHF.

CDR3 sequence reads: CASSLEIAGAGYEQYF. The DNA for the CDR3 is TGTGCCAGCAGCTTGGAGATCGCGGGGGCCGGCTACGAGCAGTACTTC. This chain connects TRBV7-6 to TRBJ2-7; D may be TRBD2 (7 bases). The ends were cut back, 3 bases at V and 3 bases at J, with 18 bases in the middle. Germline V gene data show CDR1 as SGHVS and CDR2 as FNYEAQ. The CDR3 is 16 amino acids.

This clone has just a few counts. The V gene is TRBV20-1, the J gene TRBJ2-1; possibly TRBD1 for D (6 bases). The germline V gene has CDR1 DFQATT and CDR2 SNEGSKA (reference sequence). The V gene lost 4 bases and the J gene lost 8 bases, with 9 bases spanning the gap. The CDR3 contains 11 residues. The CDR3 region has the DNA TGCAGTGCTACCACAGGGCATGAGCAGTTCTTC. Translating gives CSATTGHEQFF.

The CDR3 region is CASSLGTSDEQYF. As DNA, the CDR3 is TGTGCCAGCAGCTTAGGGACTAGCGACGAGCAGTACTTC. The J gene is TRBJ2-7, the V gene TRBV7-6; 9 positions match TRBD2. This CDR3 has 13 residues. With V trimmed by 1 base and J by 5 bases, 0 bases remained unmatched. Germline V gene lookup returns CDR1 SGHVS and CDR2 FNYEAQ.

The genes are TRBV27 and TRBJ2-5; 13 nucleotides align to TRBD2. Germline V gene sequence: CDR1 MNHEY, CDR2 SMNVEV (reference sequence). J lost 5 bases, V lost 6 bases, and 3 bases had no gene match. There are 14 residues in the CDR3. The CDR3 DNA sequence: TGTGCCAGCAGCCTGGGACTAGCGGGGGAGACCCAGTACTTC. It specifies CASSLGLAGETQYF.

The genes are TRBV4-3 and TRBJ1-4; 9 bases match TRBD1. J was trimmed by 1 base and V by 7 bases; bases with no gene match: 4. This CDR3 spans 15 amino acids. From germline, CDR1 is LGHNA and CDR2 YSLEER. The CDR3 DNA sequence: TGCGCCAGCACCGCGGGACAGGGAACTAATGAAAAACTGTTTTTT. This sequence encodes CASTAGQGTNEKLFF.

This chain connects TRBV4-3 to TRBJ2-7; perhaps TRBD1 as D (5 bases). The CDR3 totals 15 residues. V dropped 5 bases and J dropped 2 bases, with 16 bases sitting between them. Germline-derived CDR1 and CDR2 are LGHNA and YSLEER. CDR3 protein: CASSASMGLTYEQYF. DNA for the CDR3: TGCGCCAGCAGCGCCTCTATGGGGCTGACCTACGAGCAGTACTTC.

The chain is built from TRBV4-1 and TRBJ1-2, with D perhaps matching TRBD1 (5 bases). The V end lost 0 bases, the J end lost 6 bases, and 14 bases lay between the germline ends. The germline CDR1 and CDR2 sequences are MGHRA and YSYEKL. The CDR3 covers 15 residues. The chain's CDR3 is CASSQDRHRYDGYTF. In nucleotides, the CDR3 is TGCGCCAGCAGCCAAGATCGCCACAGGTACGATGGCTACACCTTC.

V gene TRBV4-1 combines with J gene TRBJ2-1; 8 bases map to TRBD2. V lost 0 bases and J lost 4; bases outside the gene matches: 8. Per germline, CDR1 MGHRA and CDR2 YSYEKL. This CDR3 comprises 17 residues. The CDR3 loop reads CASSQDPAGGSYNEQFF. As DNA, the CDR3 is TGCGCCAGCAGCCAAGATCCTGCGGGGGGTTCGTACAATGAGCAGTTCTTC.